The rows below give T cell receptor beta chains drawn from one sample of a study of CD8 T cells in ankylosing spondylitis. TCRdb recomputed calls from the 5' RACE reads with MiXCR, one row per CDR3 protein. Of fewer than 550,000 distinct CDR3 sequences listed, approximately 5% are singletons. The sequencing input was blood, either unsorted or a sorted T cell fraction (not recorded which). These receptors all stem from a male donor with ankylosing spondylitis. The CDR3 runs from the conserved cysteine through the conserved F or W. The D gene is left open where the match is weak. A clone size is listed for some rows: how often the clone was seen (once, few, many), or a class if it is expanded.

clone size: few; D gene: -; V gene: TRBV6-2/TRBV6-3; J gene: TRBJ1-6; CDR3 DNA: TGTGCCAGCGTCTTCCGGCCGGCATATTCACCCCTCCACTTT; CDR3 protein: CASVFRPAYSPLHF
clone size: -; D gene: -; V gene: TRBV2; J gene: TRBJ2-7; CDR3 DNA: TGTGCCAGTCACACGTCAAGGTCCGGCGAGCAGTACTTC; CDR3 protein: CASHTSRSGEQYF
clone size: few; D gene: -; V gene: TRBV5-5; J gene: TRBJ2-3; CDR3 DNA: TGTGCCAGCAGCTTGAGATGGGACACCTCTGGCACAGATACGCAGTATTTT; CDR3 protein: CASSLRWDTSGTDTQYF
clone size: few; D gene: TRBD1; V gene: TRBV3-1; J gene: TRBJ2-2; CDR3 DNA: TGTGCCAGCAGCCAAGGACAGGGATGGACCGGGGAGCTGTTTTTT; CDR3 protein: CASSQGQGWTGELFF
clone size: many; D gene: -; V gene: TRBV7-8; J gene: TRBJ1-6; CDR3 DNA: TGTGCCAGCAGCTTAGGCTACAGGGACTATTATAATTCACCCCTCCACTTT; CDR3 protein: CASSLGYRDYYNSPLHF
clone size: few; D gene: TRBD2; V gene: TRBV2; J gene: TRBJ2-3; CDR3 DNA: TGTGCCAGCAGTGACCGCGGGGGAGGGTTTGGAGATACGCAGTATTTT; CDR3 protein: CASSDRGGGFGDTQYF
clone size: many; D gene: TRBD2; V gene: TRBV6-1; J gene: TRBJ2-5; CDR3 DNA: TGTGCCAGCAGTATCACCCGGACTAGCGAGAGCCAAGAGACCCAGTACTTC; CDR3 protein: CASSITRTSESQETQYF
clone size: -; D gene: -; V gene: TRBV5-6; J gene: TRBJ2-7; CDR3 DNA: TGTGCCAGGAGCCCCGCCCTCAGGGGAAGCGAGCAGTACTTC; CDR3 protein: CARSPALRGSEQYF
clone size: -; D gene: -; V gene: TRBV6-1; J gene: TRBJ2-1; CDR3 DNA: TGTGCCAGCATAAGAGGAGGGGCAAGGACCTACAATGAGCAGTTCTTC; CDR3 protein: CASIRGGARTYNEQFF
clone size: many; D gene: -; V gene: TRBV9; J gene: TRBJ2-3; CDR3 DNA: TGTGCCAGCAGCGTAGATGACACCAGCACAGATACGCAGTATTTT; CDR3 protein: CASSVDDTSTDTQYF
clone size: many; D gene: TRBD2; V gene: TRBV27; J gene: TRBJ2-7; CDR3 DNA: TGTGCCAGCAGTTTATACCCGACAGGCGGACTAGCGGCGGTGTTTAGGCTGCAGCAGTACTTC; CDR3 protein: CASSLYPTGGLAAVFRLQQYF
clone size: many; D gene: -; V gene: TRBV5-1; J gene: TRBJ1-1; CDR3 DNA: TGCGCCAGCAGGTCGACAGTGAACACTGAAGCTTTCTTT; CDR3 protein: CASRSTVNTEAFF
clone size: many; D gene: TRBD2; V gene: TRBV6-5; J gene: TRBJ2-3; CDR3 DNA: TGTGCCAGCAGTTACTCGAGGGCTAGCGGGGAGGAGTATTTT; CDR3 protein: CASSYSRASGEEYF
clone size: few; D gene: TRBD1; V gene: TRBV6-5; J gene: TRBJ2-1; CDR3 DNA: TGTGCCAGCAGTAACCGGGACAGGGAAGGATTGGTCCATGAGCAGTTCTTC; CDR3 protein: CASSNRDREGLVHEQFF
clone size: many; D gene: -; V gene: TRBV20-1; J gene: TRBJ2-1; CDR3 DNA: TGCAGTGAGCCGGGACCCGCCTACAATGAGCAGTTCTTC; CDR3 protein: CSEPGPAYNEQFF
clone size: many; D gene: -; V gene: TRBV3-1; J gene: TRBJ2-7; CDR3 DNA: TGTGCCAGCAGCCAGGGACGGGAGCAGTACTTC; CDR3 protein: CASSQGREQYF
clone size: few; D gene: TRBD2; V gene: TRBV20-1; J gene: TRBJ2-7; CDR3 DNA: TGCAGTGCCATGGGACTAGCGGATGGAGGAGAGCAGTACTTC; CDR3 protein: CSAMGLADGGEQYF
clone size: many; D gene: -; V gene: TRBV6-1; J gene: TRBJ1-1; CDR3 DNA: TGTGCCACCTATTCGGAACCGTTAAACACTGAAGCTTTCTTT; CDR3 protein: CATYSEPLNTEAFF
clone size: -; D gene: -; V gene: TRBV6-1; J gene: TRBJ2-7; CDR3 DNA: TGTGCCAGCAGTGAAGTCGCAGGGATGAACGAGCAGTACTTC; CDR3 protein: CASSEVAGMNEQYF
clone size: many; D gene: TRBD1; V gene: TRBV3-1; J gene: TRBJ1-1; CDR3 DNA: TGTGCCAGCAGCCAAGGTCAGGGGGCAAGAGCTTTCTTT; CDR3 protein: CASSQGQGARAFF
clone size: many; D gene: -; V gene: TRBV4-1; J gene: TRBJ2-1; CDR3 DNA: TGCGCCAGCAGCCAAGTTGGGTGGGGTGAGCAGTTCTTC; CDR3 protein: CASSQVGWGEQFF
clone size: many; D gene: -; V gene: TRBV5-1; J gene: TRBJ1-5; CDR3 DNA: TGCGCCAGCAGCTTGGGCAGGGTCTCGAGCAATCAGCCCCAGCATTTT; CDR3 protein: CASSLGRVSSNQPQHF
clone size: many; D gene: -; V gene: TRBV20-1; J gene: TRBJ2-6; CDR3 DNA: TGCAGTGCTAGTAGATCCTCCGGGGCCAACGTCCTGACTTTC; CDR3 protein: CSASRSSGANVLTF
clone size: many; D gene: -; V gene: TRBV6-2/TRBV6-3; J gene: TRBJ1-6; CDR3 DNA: TGTGCCAGCAGTCCATGGGCAGCGAGCTCCTATAATTCACCCCTCCACTTT; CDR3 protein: CASSPWAASSYNSPLHF
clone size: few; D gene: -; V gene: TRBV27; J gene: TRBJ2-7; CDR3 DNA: TGTGCCAGCAGCCCCCGTGGACAACTCTCCTACGAGCAGTACTTC; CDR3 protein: CASSPRGQLSYEQYF
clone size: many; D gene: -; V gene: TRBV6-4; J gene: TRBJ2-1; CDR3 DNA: TGTGCCAGCAGTGACTCGGAGGGGTGGTCCTACAATGAGCAGTTCTTC; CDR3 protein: CASSDSEGWSYNEQFF
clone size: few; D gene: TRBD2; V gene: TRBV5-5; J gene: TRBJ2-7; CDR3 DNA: TGTGCCAGCAGCTTGCCCAGCGGGAGACCCTACGAGCAGTACTTC; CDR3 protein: CASSLPSGRPYEQYF
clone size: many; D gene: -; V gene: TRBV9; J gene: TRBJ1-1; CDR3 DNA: TGTGCCAGCAGCGTATCGAGTCATAACACTGAAGCTTTCTTT; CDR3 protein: CASSVSSHNTEAFF
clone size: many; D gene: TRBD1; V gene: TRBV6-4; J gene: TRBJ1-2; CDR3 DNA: TGTGCCAGCAGCTGGGCGGCAGGGGGTTACTATGGCTACACCTTC; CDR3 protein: CASSWAAGGYYGYTF
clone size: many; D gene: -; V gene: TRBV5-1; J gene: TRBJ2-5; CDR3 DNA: TGCGCCAGCAGCGAGACCGGGCACCTAGGGGAGACCCAGTACTTC; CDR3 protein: CASSETGHLGETQYF
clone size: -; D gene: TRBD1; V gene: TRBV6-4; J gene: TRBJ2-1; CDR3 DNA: TGTGCGGCCAGTGACGCGGGGACAGGGGGCCTACACCCTATCTCCTACAATGAGCAGTTCTTC; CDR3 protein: CAASDAGTGGLHPISYNEQFF
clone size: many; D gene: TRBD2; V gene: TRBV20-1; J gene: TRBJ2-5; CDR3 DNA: TGCAGTGCCGAGAGGACTAGCGGAACGGAGACCCAGTACTTC; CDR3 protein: CSAERTSGTETQYF
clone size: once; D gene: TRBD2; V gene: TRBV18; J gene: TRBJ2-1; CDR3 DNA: TGTGCCAGCTCACTGGTTCCTAGCGGGAGCTCCTACAATGAGCAGTTCTTC; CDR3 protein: CASSLVPSGSSYNEQFF
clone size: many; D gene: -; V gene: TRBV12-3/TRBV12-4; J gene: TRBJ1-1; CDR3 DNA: TGTGCCAGCCGACGGCGGGACACCAAGGCCAGGAACACTGAAGCTTTCTTT; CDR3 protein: CASRRRDTKARNTEAFF
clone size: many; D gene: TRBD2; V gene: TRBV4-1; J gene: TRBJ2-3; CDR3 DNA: TGCGCCAGCAGCCGGGGACTAGCGGGAGTCACCACAGATACGCAGTATTTT; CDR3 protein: CASSRGLAGVTTDTQYF
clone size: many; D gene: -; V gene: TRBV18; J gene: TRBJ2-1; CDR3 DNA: TGTGCCAGCTCACCTCGGACCGCTAGCTCCTACAATGAGCAGTTCTTC; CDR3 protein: CASSPRTASSYNEQFF
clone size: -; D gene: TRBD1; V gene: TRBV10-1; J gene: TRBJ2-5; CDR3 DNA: TGCGCCAGCAGCACCGGGACAGGGATGAAGACCCAGTACTTC; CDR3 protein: CASSTGTGMKTQYF
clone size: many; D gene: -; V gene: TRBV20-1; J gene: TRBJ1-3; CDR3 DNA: TGCAGTGCTAGACCGGGATCTGGAAACACCATATATTTT; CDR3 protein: CSARPGSGNTIYF
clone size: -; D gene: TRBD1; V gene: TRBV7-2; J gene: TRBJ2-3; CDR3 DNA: TGTGCCAGCAGCTTAGCGGTAGGGGGCTACGATACGCAGTATTTT; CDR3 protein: CASSLAVGGYDTQYF
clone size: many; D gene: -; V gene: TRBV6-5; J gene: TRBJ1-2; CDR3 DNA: TGTGCCAGCAGTTACAGGTCCGCTAACTATGGCTACACCTTC; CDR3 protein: CASSYRSANYGYTF
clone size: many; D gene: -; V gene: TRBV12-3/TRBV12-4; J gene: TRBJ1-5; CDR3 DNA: TGTGCCAGCAGCTCCGGACGCTACAATCAGCCCCAGCATTTT; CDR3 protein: CASSSGRYNQPQHF
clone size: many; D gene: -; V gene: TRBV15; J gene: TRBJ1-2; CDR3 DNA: TGTGCCACCAGCAGAGATCTGGAAGGGGAGAGTGGCTACACCTTC; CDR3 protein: CATSRDLEGESGYTF
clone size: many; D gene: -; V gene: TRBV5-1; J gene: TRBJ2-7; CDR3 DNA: TGCGCCAGTAATAGTGGGGATCTGGACGCCTACGAGCAGTACTTC; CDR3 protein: CASNSGDLDAYEQYF
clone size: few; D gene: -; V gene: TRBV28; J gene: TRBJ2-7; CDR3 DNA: TGTGCCAGCAGGTCCGGGTCTAGGGCATACTTC; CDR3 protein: CASRSGSRAYF
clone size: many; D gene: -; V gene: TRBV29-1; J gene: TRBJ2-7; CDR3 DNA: TGCAGCGCAGGCAGACAGGAAACCTACGAGCAGTACTTC; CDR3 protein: CSAGRQETYEQYF
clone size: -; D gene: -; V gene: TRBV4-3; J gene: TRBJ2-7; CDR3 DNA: TGCGCCAGCAGCCGAGTCCTTGGGACTTCCTACGAGCAGTACTTC; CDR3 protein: CASSRVLGTSYEQYF
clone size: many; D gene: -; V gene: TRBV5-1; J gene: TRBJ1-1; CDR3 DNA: TGCGCCAGCAGCTTCTTAGGTCCGCAAACGGGTGAAGCTTTCTTT; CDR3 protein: CASSFLGPQTGEAFF
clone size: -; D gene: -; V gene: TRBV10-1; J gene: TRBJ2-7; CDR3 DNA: TGCGCCAGCAGCGCAGGGAGGACCGTCCACGAGCAGTACTTC; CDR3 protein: CASSAGRTVHEQYF
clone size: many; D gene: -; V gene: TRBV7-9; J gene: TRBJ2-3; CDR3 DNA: TGTGCCAGCAGCTTAGATGACAGAGATACGCAGTATTTT; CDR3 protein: CASSLDDRDTQYF
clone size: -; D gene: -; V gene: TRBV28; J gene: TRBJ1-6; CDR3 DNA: TGTGCCAGCAGTTCCCTTTTGCTTTCGGGGAGCTCCTATAATTCACCCCTCCACTTT; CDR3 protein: CASSSLLLSGSSYNSPLHF
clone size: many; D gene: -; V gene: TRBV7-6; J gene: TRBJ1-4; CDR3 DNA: TGTGCCAGCAGCTTAGCCCTAGATGAAAAACTGTTTTTT; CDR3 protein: CASSLALDEKLFF
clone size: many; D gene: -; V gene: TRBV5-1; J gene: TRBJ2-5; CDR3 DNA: TGCGCCAGCAGCCGGGGAGTGGACTACCAAGAGACCCAGTACTTC; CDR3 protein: CASSRGVDYQETQYF